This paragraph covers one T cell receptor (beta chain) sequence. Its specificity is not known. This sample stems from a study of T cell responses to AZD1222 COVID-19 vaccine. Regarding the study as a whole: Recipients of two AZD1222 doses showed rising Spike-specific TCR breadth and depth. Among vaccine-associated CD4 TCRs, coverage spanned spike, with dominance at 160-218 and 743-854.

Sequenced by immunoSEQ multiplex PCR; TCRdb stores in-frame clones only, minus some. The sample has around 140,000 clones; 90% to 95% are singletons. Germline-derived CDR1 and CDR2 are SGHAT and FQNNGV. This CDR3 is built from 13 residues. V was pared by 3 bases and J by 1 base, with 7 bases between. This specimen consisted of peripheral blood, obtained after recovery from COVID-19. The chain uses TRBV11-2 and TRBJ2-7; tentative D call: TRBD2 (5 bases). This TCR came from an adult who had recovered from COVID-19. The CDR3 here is CASSFGVSYEQYF. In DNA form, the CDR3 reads TGTGCCAGCAGCTTCGGGGTGTCCTACGAGCAGTACTTC.